This T cell receptor beta chain emerged from a study of shared clonotypes between healthy human individuals. Whole-study findings and limits: Between several donors, naive CD4 clonotypes were shared at a level of around 4.8%.

The assay was immunoSEQ multiplex PCR, and TCRdb's table has in-frame clones only and misses some. The sample shows some 1 million clones, approximately 76% of them seen only once. With respect to this clone: What it binds is unknown.

Germline CDR1 and CDR2: LNHDA and SQIVND (reference sequence). Trimming at V came to 7 bases and at J to 2 bases, leaving 13 bases not matched to a gene. This CDR3 has 17 residues. V usage is TRBV19 and J usage is TRBJ1-3; TRBD1 agrees at 8 bases. This TCR came from a man aged 18 to 30 in good health. The material sequenced was memory CD4+ T cells sorted from blood. The sample's subset: CD45RA-negative fraction. The CDR3 protein is CASTRTGSFTTGNTIYF. CDR3 bases: TGTGCCAGTACGAGGACAGGGAGTTTTACTACTGGAAACACCATATATTTT. Complete variable domain (other parts from reference TRBV19 and TRBJ1-3): DGGITQSPKYLFRKEGQNVTLSCEQNLNHDAMYWYRQDPGQGLRLIYYSQIVNDFQKGDIAEGYSVSREKKESFPLTVTSAQKNPTAFYLCASTRTGSFTTGNTIYFGEGSWLTVV.